The entry below describes one TCR beta chain. These data belong to a study of blood T cell repertoires in COVID-19. Source study methods: The assay estimated nucleated cells by amplifying reference gene primers. The table came from immunoSEQ multiplex PCR; TCRdb's copy has only in-frame clones and leaves some out. V and J calls plus clone size are reproduced from that table; the DNA served to infer D and trimming. The sample records tens of thousands of clones, about 77% being singletons. Seattle's enrolled individuals joined amid active infection and were then monitored longitudinally. The TCR sequence derives from a man in his 70s with COVID-19, enrolled during active disease. Sequenced sample: peripheral blood.

The CDR3 DNA reads as TGTGCCACCCGGCGGGAGGAGGGCGGGGAGCTGTTTTTT. It is translated as CATRREEGGELFF. The V gene is TRBV2, the J gene TRBJ2-2; 8 nucleotides agree with TRBD2. Trimming at V came to 10 bases and at J to 7 bases, leaving 8 bases not matched to a gene. The CDR3 spans 13 residues. CDR1 SNHLY and CDR2 FYNNEI come from the germline V gene. The full variable domain, rest sourced from reference TRBV2 and TRBJ2-2, is EPEVTQTPSHQVTQMGQEVILRCVPISNHLYFYWYRQILGQKVEFLVSFYNNEISEKSEIFDDQFSVERPDGSNFTLKIRSTKLEDSAMYFCATRREEGGELFFGEGSRLTVL.